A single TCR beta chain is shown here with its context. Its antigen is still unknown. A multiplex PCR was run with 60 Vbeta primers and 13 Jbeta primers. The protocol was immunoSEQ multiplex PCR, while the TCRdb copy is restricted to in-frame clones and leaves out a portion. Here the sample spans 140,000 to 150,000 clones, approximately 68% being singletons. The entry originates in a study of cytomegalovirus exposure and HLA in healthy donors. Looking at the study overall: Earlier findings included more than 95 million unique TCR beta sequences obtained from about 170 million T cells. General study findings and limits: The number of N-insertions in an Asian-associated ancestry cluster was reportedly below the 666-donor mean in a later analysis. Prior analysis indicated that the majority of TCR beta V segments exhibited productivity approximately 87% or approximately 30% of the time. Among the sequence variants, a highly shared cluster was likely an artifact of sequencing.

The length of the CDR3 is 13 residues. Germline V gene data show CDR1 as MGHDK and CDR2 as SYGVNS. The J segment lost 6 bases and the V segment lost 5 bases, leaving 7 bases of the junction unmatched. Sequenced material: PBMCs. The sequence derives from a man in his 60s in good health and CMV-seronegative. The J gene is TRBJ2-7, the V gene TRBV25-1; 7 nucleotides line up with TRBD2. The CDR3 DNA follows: TGTGCCAGCAGTAAGGGAGGGGCATCCGAGCAGTACTTC. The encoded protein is CASSKGGASEQYF.